Described below is a single TCR beta chain sequence and its context. Its recognized antigen is unknown. Base qualities are not recorded, but no much larger clone differs from it by a single base. The record originates from a study of blood T cell repertoires in COVID-19 (TCRdb year 2020). About the investigation overall: Samples from collaborators originated in the United States, Italy and Spain and spanned both the acute and convalescent phases of COVID-19. The material from the prospective study consisted of cDNA or gDNA derived from T cells, B-cell-depleted T cells, or PBMCs. Deeply sampled blood TCRbeta repertoires from subjects exposed to, actively infected with, or recovered from COVID-19 were included in the dataset. A freely available public database, intended as a resource for researchers studying the immune response to SARS-CoV-2, is where the repertoires were released. The samples were drawn from two sources: the first 160 participants of the ongoing ImmuneRACE study, and 1,254 subjects contributed by 6 global collaborators. The sample metadata nearly always contained a de-identified subject ID, COVID-19 status, age in years and sex. Where available, HLA class I and class II types were taken from metadata supplied by the sample provider and were not determined by assay-based typing.

The immunoSEQ Assay, a bias-controlled multiplex PCR, was used to amplify TCRbeta CDR3 regions from genomic DNA. The authors' analysis ran thus. The number of nucleated cells in each sample was estimated by amplification of reference gene primers within the assay. To quantify the absolute abundance of each unique TCRbeta CDR3 rearrangement, sequence reads were collapsed and filtered. For each sample, productive Simpson clonality was calculated as the square root of Simpson's diversity index across productive rearrangements. TCRdb holds this immuneACCESS table with in-frame rearrangements only. Some clones are missing; in checked studies, unresolved V genes explain under half, and the rest has no known cause. The V and J calls and clone size were taken over from that table, and D and trimming were inferred from the DNA. Across this sample there are 180,000 or so clones, with approximately 89% seen only once. The ten most abundant clones make up around 7.8% of the sample.

The full study reports these points: The quantity of clinical and demographic metadata differed by source and by participant and was supplied without curation.

Spanning cysteine to phenylalanine, the CDR3 consists of 14 amino acids. CDR3 DNA is the only sequence kept; it has 42 bases, read in frame from the first base. The germline V gene (reference sequence) yields SGHNT for CDR1 and YYREEE for CDR2. The V and J ends are trimmed by 3 bases and 0 bases, leaving 9 bases between them. Whole blood was collected in K2EDTA tubes by collaborating institutions according to the institutions' own protocols. For TCRbeta analysis, collaborator samples were shipped as frozen whole blood, as isolated PBMCs, or as DNA extracted from either sample type. Sequencing used peripheral blood. The TCR was taken from a woman aged 55 to 70 with acute or convalescent COVID-19. The chain is encoded by TRBV5-4 joined to TRBJ1-1; confidence is insufficient to name the D gene. The DNA reads as follows: TGTGCCAGCAGCTCCGGTCCTATGAACACTGAAGCTTTCTTT. Translated, it reads CASSSGPMNTEAFF.